One and the same sample provided the 22 T cell receptor beta chains below, sequenced in a study of blood T cell repertoires in COVID-19. Some clones are missing from TCRdb's copy, which holds only in-frame ones; the method was immunoSEQ multiplex PCR. The table records about 130,000 clones, about 85% of them present only once. The specimen sequenced was peripheral blood. The receptors originated from a human donor in a cohort sampled during active COVID-19.

The chain employs TRBV5-1 and TRBJ1-2; D ambiguous. Germline V gene data show CDR1 as SGHRS and CDR2 as YFSETQ. Trimming took off 4 bases at V and 4 bases at J, with 14 bases between the two ends. CDR3 length: 14 amino acids. CDR3 amino acids: CASSPTGEGYGYTF. CDR3 coding DNA: TGCGCCAGCAGCCCCACCGGGGAGGGCTATGGCTACACCTTC.

V gene TRBV15 combines with J gene TRBJ2-5; D may be TRBD1 (5 bases). Germline values: CDR1 LNHNV, CDR2 YYDKDF (reference sequence). The CDR3 spans 15 residues. Trimming stripped 0 bases from V and 3 bases from J, with 11 bases between. CDR3 in amino acids: CATSRDLDSKETQYF. CDR3 coding DNA: TGTGCCACCAGCAGAGATCTCGACAGTAAAGAGACCCAGTACTTC. The full variable domain, with the rest looked up from reference TRBV15 and TRBJ2-5, is DAMVIQNPRYQVTQFGKPVTLSCSQTLNHNVMYWYQQKSSQAPKLLFHYYDKDFNNEADTPDNFQSRRPNTSFCFLDIRSPGLGDTAMYLCATSRDLDSKETQYFGPGTRLLVL.

This rearrangement joins TRBV7-2 to TRBJ1-1; D call uncertain. The CDR3 is made up of 14 amino acids. V gave up 3 bases and J gave up 10 bases, with 18 bases separating them. Germline CDR1 is SGHTA and CDR2 is FQGNSA. The CDR3 DNA reads as TGTGCCAGCAGCTTCCGGGAGGTGCTCATGGGAGCTTTCTTT. Protein product: CASSFREVLMGAFF.

This clone was counted only a few times. The J gene is TRBJ1-2, the V gene TRBV19; the D gene is possibly TRBD1 (5 bases). The CDR3 extends over 15 amino acids. Germline-derived CDR1 and CDR2 are LNHDA and SQIVND (reference sequence). The germline V and J ends were trimmed by 6 bases and 6 bases, with 20 bases remaining between them. CDR3 in DNA: TGTGCCAGTAGAAAACGAATGCAGGGTCGGGATGGCTACACCTTC. Amino acids: CASRKRMQGRDGYTF. The full variable domain, in which reference TRBV19 and TRBJ1-2 provide the parts outside the CDR3, is DGGITQSPKYLFRKEGQNVTLSCEQNLNHDAMYWYRQDPGQGLRLIYYSQIVNDFQKGDIAEGYSVSREKKESFPLTVTSAQKNPTAFYLCASRKRMQGRDGYTFGSGTRLTVV.

CDR3 DNA sequence: TGTGCCAGCAGCTCCGGGGTCCAAGAGACCCAGTACTTC. Translating it yields CASSSGVQETQYF. This rearrangement joins TRBV11-2 to TRBJ2-5, with D perhaps matching TRBD2 (5 bases). V was pared by 4 bases and J by 1 base, with 7 bases between. This CDR3 spans 13 amino acids. The V gene's germline CDR1 is SGHAT and CDR2 FQNNGV.

This rearrangement joins TRBV7-2 to TRBJ1-1; 9 nucleotides match TRBD1. The length of the CDR3 is 16 residues. V lost 5 bases to trimming and J lost 4 bases; unmatched junction nucleotides: 11. The germline gives CDR1 SGHTA, CDR2 FQGNSA. This CDR3 is CASSLTGGVLGTEAFF. CDR3 sequence (DNA): TGTGCCAGCAGCCTCACAGGGGGCGTCCTGGGCACTGAAGCTTTCTTT.

This clone was detected only once. The DNA of the CDR3 is TGTGCCAGCAGGAGGGTTGGCTCCTATAATTCACCCCTCCACTTT. Amino acid sequence: CASRRVGSYNSPLHF. The chain joins TRBV3-1 (or the pseudogene TRBV3-2) to TRBJ1-6; no definite D call. Germline assignment: CDR1 LGHDT and CDR2 YNNKEL (reference sequence). The germline V and J ends were trimmed by 6 bases and 0 bases, with 9 bases remaining between them. This CDR3 region has 15 residues.

The chain couples TRBV30 to TRBJ1-1, with unresolved D. The CDR3 is 12 residues long. Germline assignment: CDR1 GTSNPN and CDR2 SVGIG (reference sequence). V lost 3 bases to trimming and J lost 11 bases, with 16 bases between them. The CDR3: CAWRVDSSYAFF. The CDR3 DNA sequence: TGTGCCTGGAGAGTAGATAGTTCGTACGCTTTCTTT.

The chain has TRBV19 and TRBJ1-1; maybe TRBD1 (5 bases). CDR1 is LNHDA and CDR2 is SQIVND in the germline V gene (reference sequence). Trimming removed 3 bases at V and 4 bases at J, with 15 bases between. The CDR3 covers 15 residues. The CDR3 reads CASSIFTGVGTEAFF. CDR3 DNA: TGTGCCAGTAGTATCTTCACGGGGGTGGGCACTGAAGCTTTCTTT. Full variable domain (outside the CDR3, taken from reference TRBV19 and TRBJ1-1): DGGITQSPKYLFRKEGQNVTLSCEQNLNHDAMYWYRQDPGQGLRLIYYSQIVNDFQKGDIAEGYSVSREKKESFPLTVTSAQKNPTAFYLCASSIFTGVGTEAFFGQGTRLTVV.

As for this clone: Other DNA sequences of this sample code for an identical CDR3. The chain employs TRBV7-2 and TRBJ2-5; the D is unclear. V lost 0 bases to trimming and J lost 5 bases, with 4 bases between them. The germline V gene encodes CDR1 SGHTA and CDR2 FQGNSA. The CDR3 is 12 amino acids. The CDR3 bases are TGTGCCAGCAGCTTAGCTCTGGAGACCCAGTACTTC. Protein: CASSLALETQYF. Using reference TRBV7-2 and TRBJ2-5 for the parts outside the CDR3, the full variable domain is GAGVSQSPSNKVTEKGKDVELRCDPISGHTALYWYRQSLGQGLEFLIYFQGNSAPDKSGLPSDRFSAERTGGSVSTLTIQRTQQEDSAVYLCASSLALETQYFGPGTRLLVL.

The chain recombines TRBV15 with TRBJ2-5; D perhaps matches TRBD2 (5 bases). Germline V gene lookup returns CDR1 LNHNV and CDR2 YYDKDF (reference sequence). The CDR3 has 15 residues. Deletions cut 3 bases from V and 2 bases from J, with 13 bases between. CDR3 protein: CATSSPLRGQETQYF. Written as DNA, the CDR3 is TGTGCCACCAGCAGTCCCCTCCGGGGACAAGAGACCCAGTACTTC.

The chain uses TRBV4-3 and TRBJ2-6; possibly TRBD1 for D (6 bases). V was shortened by 0 bases and J by 4 bases, with 10 bases between the two germline ends. Germline V gene sequence: CDR1 LGHNA, CDR2 YSLEER. This CDR3 spans 16 amino acids. The CDR3 loop reads CASSQDAGAGANVLTF. CDR3 nucleotide sequence: TGCGCCAGCAGCCAAGATGCAGGGGCCGGGGCCAACGTCCTGACTTTC.

This chain connects TRBV9 to TRBJ2-2; D may be TRBD1 (6 bases). V dropped 3 bases and J dropped 6 bases, with 12 bases sitting between them. CDR3 length: 14 residues. Per germline, CDR1 SGDLS and CDR2 YYNGEE. CDR3 loop: CASSGNRVPGELFF. CDR3 DNA: TGTGCCAGCAGCGGGAACAGGGTCCCCGGGGAGCTGTTTTTT.

The CDR3 protein is CASSESWGRRAKNIQYF. The CDR3 DNA sequence: TGTGCCAGCAGTGAATCCTGGGGCAGAAGAGCCAAAAACATTCAGTACTTC. J is TRBJ2-4 and V is TRBV2, with TRBD1 as a possible D gene (5 bases). The V end was cut by 2 bases, the J end by 0 bases, with 14 bases between. Per germline, CDR1 SNHLY and CDR2 FYNNEI. The CDR3 loop spans 17 amino acids.

The chain carries TRBV29-1 and TRBJ1-2, with 9 positions matching TRBD1. The length of the CDR3 is 13 residues. The J segment lost 6 bases and the V segment lost 2 bases, leaving 4 bases of the junction unmatched. Germline V gives CDR1 SQVTM, CDR2 ANQGSEA. The CDR3 coding sequence is TGCAGCGTTGAACCGGGACAGGGAGATGGCTACACCTTC. Translated, it gives CSVEPGQGDGYTF.

CDR3 nucleotide sequence: TGTGCCAGCAGCTTACTTAACGGGGGCACCGGGGAGCTGTTTTTT. Protein sequence: CASSLLNGGTGELFF. This rearrangement joins TRBV5-6 to TRBJ2-2; D perhaps matches TRBD2 (6 bases). The germline V gene encodes CDR1 SGHDT and CDR2 YYEEEE. The CDR3 consists of 15 residues. Trimming removed 2 bases at V and 4 bases at J, with 12 bases between.

The V gene is TRBV19, the J gene TRBJ2-7; the match to TRBD1 covers 10 bases. There are 16 residues in the CDR3. V dropped 3 bases and J dropped 3; count of bases not matched to a gene: 8. Looked up from germline, CDR1 is LNHDA and CDR2 is SQIVND (reference sequence). The DNA of the CDR3 is TGTGCCAGTAGTATCTTGGGGGGGACAGGGGTCTACGAGCAGTACTTC. Protein sequence: CASSILGGTGVYEQYF. Full variable domain (outside the CDR3, taken from reference TRBV19 and TRBJ2-7): DGGITQSPKYLFRKEGQNVTLSCEQNLNHDAMYWYRQDPGQGLRLIYYSQIVNDFQKGDIAEGYSVSREKKESFPLTVTSAQKNPTAFYLCASSILGGTGVYEQYFGPGTRLTVT.

The chain has TRBV7-9 and TRBJ2-1; perhaps TRBD2 as D (6 bases). The length of the CDR3 is 12 residues. The germline V and J ends were trimmed by 6 bases and 12 bases, with 15 bases remaining between them. Germline CDR1 reads SEHNR; CDR2 reads FQNEAQ (reference sequence). CDR3 loop: CASSLSGPGQFF. CDR3 nucleotides: TGTGCCAGCAGTCTGAGCGGGCCGGGGCAGTTCTTC.

For the CDR3, the DNA is TGTGCCAGCTCCTCAGACAGGGGAACCCACGATACGCAGTATTTT. It codes for CASSSDRGTHDTQYF. The chain couples TRBV2 to TRBJ2-3; 8 nucleotides align to TRBD1. The germline gives CDR1 SNHLY, CDR2 FYNNEI. CDR3 length equals 15 residues. The ends lost 8 bases at V and 6 bases at J; junction bases unmatched: 13.

The V call is TRBV5-5, the J call TRBJ1-1; TRBD1 is a possible D gene (6 bases). The ends were cut back, 5 bases at V and 2 bases at J, with 13 bases in the middle. Germline lookup yields CDR1 SGHKS and CDR2 YYEKEE (reference sequence). The CDR3 consists of 14 residues. The CDR3 DNA reads as TGTGCCAGCAGTTCACGGGACACAAACACTGAAGCTTTCTTT. Amino acid sequence: CASSSRDTNTEAFF.

The rearrangement links TRBV6-5 to TRBJ2-7; 13 bases agree with TRBD2. Trimming at V came to 5 bases and at J to 5 bases, leaving 3 bases not matched to a gene. CDR1 MNHEY and CDR2 SVGAGI come from the germline V gene. This CDR3 region has 14 residues. The DNA for the CDR3 is TGTGCCAGCAGTCGCGGGACTAGCGGGAACGAGCAGTACGTC. It specifies CASSRGTSGNEQYV.

This clone was found once. The chain recombines TRBV6-6 with TRBJ2-5; D gene uncertain. The CDR3 is 13 residues long. The V gene lost 2 bases and the J gene lost 3 bases, with 7 bases spanning the gap. Germline V gene lookup returns CDR1 MNHNY and CDR2 SVGAGI (reference sequence). The CDR3 DNA is TGTGCCAGCAGTTACGGGCAGAAAGAGACCCAGTACTTC. It is translated as CASSYGQKETQYF.